The next 23 T cell receptor beta chains were all read from a single sample in a study of shared clonotypes between healthy human individuals. TCRdb's copy holds only in-frame clones and misses some; the assay was immunoSEQ multiplex PCR. The table lists 2.3 million or so clones, over 85% of them singletons. Sample: naive CD4+ T cells from PBMCs. The subset here: CD45RA+ positively selected. The receptors shown here come from a man aged 18 to 30 in good health. Some clones in this sample may be carry-over from other donors' samples.

The rearrangement joins TRBV14 to TRBJ2-7; maybe TRBD2 (6 bases). Trimming shortened V by 1 base and J by 3 bases, and 10 bases separated the two germline ends. The CDR3 totals 14 residues. CDR1 and CDR2 from the germline V gene are SGHDN and FVKESK. DNA of the CDR3: TGTGCCAGCAGCCAAGGGGGGGAAAGCTACGAGCAGTACTTC. Its translation: CASSQGGESYEQYF.

This clone showed up just once. The genes are TRBV7-2 and TRBJ2-2, with 7 bases that match TRBD2. From germline, CDR1 is SGHTA and CDR2 FQGNSA. This CDR3 region has 16 residues. V lost 5 bases to trimming and J lost 5 bases; unmatched junction nucleotides: 11. The CDR3 DNA reads TGTGCCAGCAGCCCCCAATCGTTGCGGGAGACCGGGGAGCTGTTTTTT. Its protein is CASSPQSLRETGELFF.

The genes are TRBV7-2 and TRBJ1-1; possible D gene TRBD1, 5 bases. The V end lost 1 base, the J end lost 6 bases, and 12 bases lay between the germline ends. From germline, CDR1 is SGHTA and CDR2 FQGNSA. There are 14 residues in the CDR3. The CDR3 region is CASSLGQINSEAFF. In DNA form, the CDR3 reads TGTGCCAGCAGCTTAGGACAGATCAACTCTGAAGCTTTCTTT.

The rearrangement uses TRBV29-1 and TRBJ2-5, with D possibly called TRBD1 or TRBD2 (5 bases each). Per germline, CDR1 SQVTM and CDR2 ANQGSEA. CDR3 size: 12 residues. V lost 7 bases and J lost 2, with 11 bases in between. CDR3 in amino acids: CSGGWRQETQYF. The CDR3 coding sequence is TGCAGCGGGGGGTGGCGGCAAGAGACCCAGTACTTC.

The chain couples TRBV5-4 to TRBJ1-2; the D gene is possibly TRBD1 (5 bases). Between the trimmed V and J ends, which lost 2 bases and 7 bases, there was a span of 15 bases. Germline V gene lookup returns CDR1 SGHNT and CDR2 YYREEE (reference sequence). The CDR3 loop spans 14 amino acids. As DNA, the CDR3 is TGTGCCAGCAGCTTTTTAGGGAGGGACCTTGGCTACACCTTC. Protein sequence: CASSFLGRDLGYTF.

The rearrangement uses TRBV18 and TRBJ2-5, with D perhaps TRBD1 (6 bases). CDR3 length equals 13 residues. Germline V lookup: CDR1 KGHSH, CDR2 LQKENI. V was pared by 5 bases and J by 0 bases, with 7 bases between. CDR3 nucleotides: TGTGCCAGCTCAGGGACACACCAAGAGACCCAGTACTTC. This sequence encodes CASSGTHQETQYF.

The genes are TRBV30 and TRBJ1-2, with a tentative D call TRBD1 (6 bases). V shed 3 bases and J shed 3 bases, with 14 bases lying between them. From germline, CDR1 is GTSNPN and CDR2 SVGIG (reference sequence). CDR3 size: 14 residues. As DNA, the CDR3 is TGTGCCTGGAGCGGTCGGGGGGCTTACTATGGCTACACCTTC. Residues: CAWSGRGAYYGYTF.

This CDR3 reads CASSLMSGVTDTQYF. The CDR3 bases are TGCGCCAGCAGCTTAATGTCGGGAGTAACAGATACGCAGTATTTT. The J gene is TRBJ2-3, the V gene TRBV5-1; tentatively, D is TRBD2 (6 bases). V lost 2 bases and J lost 3, with 13 bases in between. The germline gives CDR1 SGHRS, CDR2 YFSETQ. The CDR3 has 15 amino acids.

With respect to this clone: Other DNA sequences in this sample translate to the same CDR3. This sequence joins TRBV7-2 and TRBJ2-3, with D possibly being TRBD1 (5 bases). The CDR3 is made up of 12 amino acids. With 3 bases removed from V and 4 bases from J, the gap between germline ends came to 5 bases. Germline V gives CDR1 SGHTA, CDR2 FQGNSA. CDR3 sequence reads: CASSLGPDTQYF. CDR3 DNA: TGTGCCAGCAGCTTGGGGCCAGATACGCAGTATTTT. Drawing the rest from reference TRBV7-2 and TRBJ2-3, the complete variable domain is GAGVSQSPSNKVTEKGKDVELRCDPISGHTALYWYRQSLGQGLEFLIYFQGNSAPDKSGLPSDRFSAERTGGSVSTLTIQRTQQEDSAVYLCASSLGPDTQYFGPGTRLTVL.

V usage is TRBV25-1 and J usage is TRBJ2-5; 10 nucleotides match TRBD2. The CDR3 has 15 residues. Germline CDR1 MGHDK, CDR2 SYGVNS. Trimming cost V 3 bases and J 4 bases; bases outside gene matches: 5. The CDR3: CASSDLAGVAETQYF. The CDR3 coding sequence is TGTGCCAGCAGTGACCTAGCGGGAGTCGCAGAGACCCAGTACTTC.

This chain connects TRBV2 to TRBJ2-5, with 9 bases matching TRBD2. The germline gives CDR1 SNHLY, CDR2 FYNNEI. V was pared by 6 bases and J by 3 bases, with 2 bases of the junction left unmatched. The length of the CDR3 is 13 residues. CDR3 loop: CASRRLAEETQYF. The CDR3 DNA follows: TGTGCCAGCAGGAGACTAGCGGAAGAGACCCAGTACTTC.

V usage is TRBV5-6 and J usage is TRBJ1-4; tentatively, D is TRBD1 (5 bases). In germline, CDR1 is SGHDT, CDR2 YYEEEE. V dropped 1 base and J dropped 8 bases, with 15 bases sitting between them. This CDR3 spans 15 amino acids. The CDR3 DNA reads TGTGCCAGCAGCTTGATGGGGGGAAGAATCGAAAAACTGTTTTTT. As protein: CASSLMGGRIEKLFF.

The V gene is TRBV19, the J gene TRBJ1-2; no firm D call. Germline CDR1 is LNHDA and CDR2 is SQIVND (reference sequence). There are 15 residues in the CDR3. V was trimmed by 5 bases and J by 0 bases, leaving 13 bases between them. The CDR3 nucleotides read TGTGCCAGTAGTGAGATAACCCAAGCTAACTATGGCTACACCTTC. This codes for CASSEITQANYGYTF. The whole variable domain, remainder taken from reference TRBV19 and TRBJ1-2, is DGGITQSPKYLFRKEGQNVTLSCEQNLNHDAMYWYRQDPGQGLRLIYYSQIVNDFQKGDIAEGYSVSREKKESFPLTVTSAQKNPTAFYLCASSEITQANYGYTFGSGTRLTVV.

This chain connects TRBV30 to TRBJ2-3; 11 bases fit TRBD2. The germline V gene encodes CDR1 GTSNPN and CDR2 SVGIG (reference sequence). J gave up 4 bases and V 3 bases, and 6 bases lay outside the gene matches. The CDR3 has 15 amino acids. CDR3 nucleotides: TGTGCCTGGAGGCTTAGCGGGAGGGCCCCAGATACGCAGTATTTT. This encodes CAWRLSGRAPDTQYF.

The V call is TRBV25-1, the J call TRBJ2-1, with 11 bases identical to TRBD2. This CDR3 has 17 amino acids. CDR1 and CDR2 (germline): MGHDK, SYGVNS. Trimming at V came to 1 base and at J to 5 bases, leaving 7 bases not matched to a gene. The CDR3 DNA reads as TGTGCCAGCAGTGAATTGCAGGGACTAGCGGAAAACAATGAGCAGTTCTTC. Protein: CASSELQGLAENNEQFF.

The gene calls are TRBV15 and TRBJ1-5; D remains ambiguous. Trimming removed 6 bases at V and 2 bases at J, with 14 bases between. In germline, CDR1 is LNHNV, CDR2 YYDKDF (reference sequence). The CDR3 has 15 residues. The CDR3 DNA is TGTGCCACCAGTCTCGAACCAGGCGGCAATCAGCCCCAGCATTTT. It encodes CATSLEPGGNQPQHF.

The CDR3 here is CASSWTSGENTGELFF. For the CDR3, the DNA is TGCGCCAGCAGCTGGACTAGCGGGGAGAACACCGGGGAGCTGTTTTTT. The rearrangement uses TRBV5-1 and TRBJ2-2; 12 positions agree with TRBD2. There are 16 residues in the CDR3. CDR1 and CDR2 from the germline V gene are SGHRS and YFSETQ. Trimming cost V 3 bases and J 1 base; bases outside gene matches: 1.

This sequence joins TRBV28 and TRBJ2-1; the D call may be TRBD1 or TRBD2 (5 bases each). V was shortened by 8 bases and J by 6 bases, with 11 bases between the two germline ends. From germline, CDR1 is MDHEN and CDR2 SYDVKM. This CDR3 is built from 12 residues. CDR3 loop: CASEGRSNEQFF. The CDR3 DNA sequence: TGTGCCAGCGAGGGACGTAGCAATGAGCAGTTCTTC.

The chain couples TRBV5-4 to TRBJ1-2, with 8 bases that match TRBD1. V shed 10 bases and J 8 bases; nucleotides not matched to a gene: 16. The CDR3 is 14 amino acids. Germline V lookup: CDR1 SGHNT, CDR2 YYREEE (reference sequence). CDR3 amino acids: CAGREIQGAGGYTF. The CDR3 DNA reads TGTGCCGGCCGCGAAATTCAGGGGGCGGGAGGCTACACCTTC.

This chain uses TRBV6-6 with TRBJ2-3, with 7 bases lining up with TRBD1. V dropped 5 bases and J dropped 1; count of bases not matched to a gene: 9. Germline values: CDR1 MNHNY, CDR2 SVGAGI (reference sequence). This CDR3 comprises 16 residues. For the CDR3, the DNA is TGTGCCAGCAGTCCCCCAGAAGGGGGCGGCACAGATACGCAGTATTTT. Residues: CASSPPEGGGTDTQYF.

On this clone: The sample holds other DNA sequences that translate to the same CDR3. The chain joins TRBV28 to TRBJ1-5; D uncertain. Deletions cut 8 bases from V and 4 bases from J, with 12 bases between. Germline V gene data show CDR1 as MDHEN and CDR2 as SYDVKM. CDR3 length equals 13 residues. The CDR3: CASRTDGNQPQHF. The CDR3 DNA reads as TGTGCCAGCCGGACGGACGGTAATCAGCCCCAGCATTTT.

The chain couples TRBV6-6 to TRBJ2-7, with 8 bases matching TRBD2. The CDR3 runs 15 residues. The germline CDR1 and CDR2 sequences are MNHNY and SVGAGI (reference sequence). V shed 5 bases and J 2 bases; nucleotides not matched to a gene: 8. This CDR3 reads CASSTQSGGAYEQYF. The CDR3 nucleotides read TGTGCCAGCAGTACCCAGTCGGGAGGGGCCTACGAGCAGTACTTC.

The genes are TRBV10-3 and TRBJ1-1, with D tentatively TRBD1 (6 bases). Germline V gene sequence: CDR1 ENHRY, CDR2 SYGVKD. CDR3 size: 17 residues. V was trimmed by 10 bases and J by 0 bases, leaving 24 bases between them. CDR3 sequence: CATLDRGGGTMNTEAFF. The CDR3 nucleotides read TGTGCCACCCTCGATAGAGGGGGAGGAACGATGAACACTGAAGCTTTCTTT.